This T cell receptor (beta chain) emerged from a study of blood T cell repertoires in COVID-19. On the study more broadly: Acute and convalescent COVID-19 samples came from the United States, Italy and Spain.

TCRdb's copy holds only in-frame clones and misses some; the assay was immunoSEQ multiplex PCR. Counted here are tens of thousands of clones, around 85% occurring once; the ten biggest clones make up 15% to 20%. Trimming took off 4 bases at V and 5 bases at J, with 8 bases between the two ends. In germline, CDR1 is MNHEY, CDR2 SMNVEV (reference sequence). The CDR3 is 12 amino acids. The sequenced sample consisted of peripheral blood. J is TRBJ1-2 and V is TRBV27; perhaps TRBD1 as D (5 bases). The clonotype comes from a human donor in a cohort sampled during active COVID-19. The CDR3 protein is CASSSDTYGYTF. The DNA for the CDR3 is TGTGCCAGCAGTTCGGACACGTATGGCTACACCTTC.